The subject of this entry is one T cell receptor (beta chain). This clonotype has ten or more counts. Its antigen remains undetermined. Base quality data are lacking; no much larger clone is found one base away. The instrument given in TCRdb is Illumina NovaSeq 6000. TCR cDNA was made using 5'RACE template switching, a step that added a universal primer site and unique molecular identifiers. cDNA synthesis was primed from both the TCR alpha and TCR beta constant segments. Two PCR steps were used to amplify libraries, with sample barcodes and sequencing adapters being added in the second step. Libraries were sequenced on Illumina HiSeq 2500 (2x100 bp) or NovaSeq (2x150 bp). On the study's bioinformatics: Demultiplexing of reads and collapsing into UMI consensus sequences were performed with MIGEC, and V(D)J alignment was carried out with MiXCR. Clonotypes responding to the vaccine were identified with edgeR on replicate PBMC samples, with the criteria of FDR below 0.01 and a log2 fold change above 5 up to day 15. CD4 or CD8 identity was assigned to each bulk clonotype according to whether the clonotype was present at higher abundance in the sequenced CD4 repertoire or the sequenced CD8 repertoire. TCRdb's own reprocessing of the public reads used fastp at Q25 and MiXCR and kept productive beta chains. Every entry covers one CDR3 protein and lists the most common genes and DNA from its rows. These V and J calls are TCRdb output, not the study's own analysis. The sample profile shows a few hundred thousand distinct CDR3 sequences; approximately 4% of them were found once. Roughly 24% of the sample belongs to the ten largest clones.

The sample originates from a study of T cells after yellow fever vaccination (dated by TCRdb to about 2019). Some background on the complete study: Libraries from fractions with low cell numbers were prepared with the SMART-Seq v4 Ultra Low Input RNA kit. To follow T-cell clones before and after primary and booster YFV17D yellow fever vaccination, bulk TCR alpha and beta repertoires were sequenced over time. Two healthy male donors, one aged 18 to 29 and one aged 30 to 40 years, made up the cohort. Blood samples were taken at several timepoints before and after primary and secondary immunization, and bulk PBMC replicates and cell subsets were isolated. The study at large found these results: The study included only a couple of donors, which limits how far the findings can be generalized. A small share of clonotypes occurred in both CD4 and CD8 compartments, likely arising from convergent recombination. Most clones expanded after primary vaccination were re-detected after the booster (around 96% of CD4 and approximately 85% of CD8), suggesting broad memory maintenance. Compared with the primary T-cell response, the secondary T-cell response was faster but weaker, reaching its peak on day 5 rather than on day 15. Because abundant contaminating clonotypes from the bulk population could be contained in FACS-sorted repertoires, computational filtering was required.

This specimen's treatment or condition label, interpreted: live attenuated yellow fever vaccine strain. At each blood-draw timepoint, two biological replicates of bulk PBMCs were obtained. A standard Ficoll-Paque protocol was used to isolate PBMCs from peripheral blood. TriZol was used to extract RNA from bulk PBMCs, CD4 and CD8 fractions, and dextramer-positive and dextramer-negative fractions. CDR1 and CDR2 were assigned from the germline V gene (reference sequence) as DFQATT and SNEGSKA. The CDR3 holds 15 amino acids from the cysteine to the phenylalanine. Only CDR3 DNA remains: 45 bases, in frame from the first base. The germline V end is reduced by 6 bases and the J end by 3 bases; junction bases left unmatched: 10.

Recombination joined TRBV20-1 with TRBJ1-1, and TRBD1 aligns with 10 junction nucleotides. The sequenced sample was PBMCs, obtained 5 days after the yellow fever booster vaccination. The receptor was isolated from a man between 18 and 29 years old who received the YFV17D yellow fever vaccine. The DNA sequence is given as TGCAGTGCAAGGCGGACAGGGGGTGAGGACACTGAAGCTTTCTTT. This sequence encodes CSARRTGGEDTEAFF.